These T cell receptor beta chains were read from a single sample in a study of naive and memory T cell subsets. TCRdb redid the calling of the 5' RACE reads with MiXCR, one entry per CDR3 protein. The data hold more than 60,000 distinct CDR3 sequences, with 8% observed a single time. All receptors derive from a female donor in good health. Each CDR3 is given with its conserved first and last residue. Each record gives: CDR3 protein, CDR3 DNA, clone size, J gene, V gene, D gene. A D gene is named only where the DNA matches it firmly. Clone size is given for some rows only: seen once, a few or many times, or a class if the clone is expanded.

CDR3aa: CASSQKQGGTEAFF
CDR3nt: TGCGCCAGCAGCCAAAAACAGGGTGGCACTGAAGCTTTCTTT
abundance: many
j_gene: TRBJ1-1
v_gene: TRBV4-1
d_gene: NA

CDR3aa: CASSEWAMRALEEKLFF
CDR3nt: TGTGCCAGCAGTGAATGGGCAATGAGGGCATTGGAGGAAAAACTGTTTTTT
abundance: NA
j_gene: TRBJ1-4
v_gene: TRBV6-1
d_gene: NA

CDR3aa: CSAMWGGTDTQYF
CDR3nt: TGCAGTGCTATGTGGGGGGGGACAGATACGCAGTATTTT
abundance: few
j_gene: TRBJ2-3
v_gene: TRBV20-1
d_gene: TRBD2

CDR3aa: CASSFGDRGGNYGYTF
CDR3nt: TGTGCCAGCAGTTTCGGGGACAGGGGGGGAAACTATGGCTACACCTTC
abundance: few
j_gene: TRBJ1-2
v_gene: TRBV28
d_gene: TRBD1

CDR3aa: CASSLEGAKTGELFF
CDR3nt: TGTGCCAGCAGTTTAGAGGGGGCGAAGACCGGGGAGCTGTTTTTT
abundance: NA
j_gene: TRBJ2-2
v_gene: TRBV27
d_gene: TRBD1

CDR3aa: CASSGPRNEQFF
CDR3nt: TGTGCCAGCAGCGGGCCTCGGAATGAGCAGTTCTTC
abundance: few
j_gene: TRBJ2-1
v_gene: TRBV12-3/TRBV12-4
d_gene: NA

CDR3aa: CASSLFIPALNTEAFF
CDR3nt: TGTGCCAGCAGTTTATTTATCCCGGCCCTGAACACTGAAGCTTTCTTT
abundance: many
j_gene: TRBJ1-1
v_gene: TRBV27
d_gene: NA

CDR3aa: CAISGPSGRASTDTQYF
CDR3nt: TGTGCCATCAGTGGACCTAGCGGGAGGGCTAGCACAGATACGCAGTATTTT
abundance: NA
j_gene: TRBJ2-3
v_gene: TRBV10-3
d_gene: TRBD2

CDR3aa: CASSWGGGNTEAFF
CDR3nt: TGTGCCAGCAGTTGGGGGGGAGGGAACACTGAAGCTTTCTTT
abundance: NA
j_gene: TRBJ1-1
v_gene: TRBV27
d_gene: NA

CDR3aa: CASSSTGNSNQPQHF
CDR3nt: TGTGCCAGCAGCTCGACAGGGAATAGCAATCAGCCCCAGCATTTT
abundance: many
j_gene: TRBJ1-5
v_gene: TRBV2
d_gene: TRBD1

CDR3aa: CSASPSYEQYF
CDR3nt: TGCAGTGCTAGCCCTTCCTACGAGCAGTACTTC
abundance: NA
j_gene: TRBJ2-7
v_gene: TRBV20-1
d_gene: NA

CDR3aa: CASSLQVYYGYTF
CDR3nt: TGTGCCAGCAGTTTACAAGTTTACTATGGCTACACCTTC
abundance: many
j_gene: TRBJ1-2
v_gene: TRBV12-3/TRBV12-4
d_gene: NA

CDR3aa: CASSQDRPGAFYNEQFF
CDR3nt: TGTGCCAGCAGCCAAGATCGGCCAGGGGCGTTTTACAATGAGCAGTTCTTC
abundance: few
j_gene: TRBJ2-1
v_gene: TRBV14
d_gene: NA

CDR3aa: CASSVGESYGNTIYF
CDR3nt: TGTGCCAGCAGCGTCGGGGAAAGTTACGGAAACACCATATATTTT
abundance: few
j_gene: TRBJ1-3
v_gene: TRBV9
d_gene: NA

CDR3aa: CASSVKPGQGSPYEQYF
CDR3nt: TGCGCCAGCAGCGTAAAGCCGGGACAAGGAAGTCCCTACGAGCAGTACTTC
abundance: NA
j_gene: TRBJ2-7
v_gene: TRBV5-1
d_gene: NA

CDR3aa: CASSYPGAGGFLSYNEQFF
CDR3nt: TGTGCCAGCAGTTACCCGGGAGCGGGGGGGTTCCTCTCCTACAATGAGCAGTTCTTC
abundance: many
j_gene: TRBJ2-1
v_gene: TRBV6-6
d_gene: TRBD2

CDR3aa: CASSPRNYNEQFF
CDR3nt: TGTGCCAGCAGTCCCCGCAACTACAATGAGCAGTTCTTC
abundance: few
j_gene: TRBJ2-1
v_gene: TRBV27
d_gene: NA

CDR3aa: CSVRDRNSNQPQHF
CDR3nt: TGCAGCGTACGGGACAGAAATAGCAATCAGCCCCAGCATTTT
abundance: many
j_gene: TRBJ1-5
v_gene: TRBV29-1
d_gene: TRBD1

CDR3aa: CASSPLDREGGYTF
CDR3nt: TGTGCCAGCAGTCCCCTAGACAGGGAGGGCGGCTACACCTTC
abundance: many
j_gene: TRBJ1-2
v_gene: TRBV6-5
d_gene: TRBD1

CDR3aa: CASAGQGVSGANVLTF
CDR3nt: TGTGCCAGCGCGGGCCAGGGAGTCTCTGGGGCCAACGTCCTGACTTTC
abundance: few
j_gene: TRBJ2-6
v_gene: TRBV27
d_gene: NA

CDR3aa: CASTPGQGDTEAFF
CDR3nt: TGTGCCAGCACACCGGGACAGGGTGACACTGAAGCTTTCTTT
abundance: few
j_gene: TRBJ1-1
v_gene: TRBV11-2
d_gene: TRBD1

CDR3aa: CASSSLDRVDEQYF
CDR3nt: TGCGCCAGCAGCTCTTTGGACAGGGTTGACGAGCAGTACTTC
abundance: few
j_gene: TRBJ2-7
v_gene: TRBV5-1
d_gene: TRBD1

CDR3aa: CASSQVGLVGSQYF
CDR3nt: TGTGCCAGCAGCCAAGTTGGACTAGTGGGGTCCCAGTACTTC
abundance: NA
j_gene: TRBJ2-5
v_gene: TRBV3-1
d_gene: TRBD2

CDR3aa: CASSFTLGTGGSGYTF
CDR3nt: TGTGCCAGCAGTTTTACCCTCGGGACAGGGGGATCTGGCTACACCTTC
abundance: many
j_gene: TRBJ1-2
v_gene: TRBV12-3/TRBV12-4
d_gene: TRBD1

CDR3aa: CASSFTAPYEQYF
CDR3nt: TGTGCCAGCAGCTTTACAGCCCCCTACGAGCAGTACTTC
abundance: many
j_gene: TRBJ2-7
v_gene: TRBV7-9
d_gene: NA

CDR3aa: CASTREEGLGGFNTEAFF
CDR3nt: TGTGCCAGCACCCGGGAGGAGGGTCTAGGGGGATTTAACACTGAAGCTTTCTTT
abundance: many
j_gene: TRBJ1-1
v_gene: TRBV12-3/TRBV12-4
d_gene: NA

CDR3aa: CSVGAAYNEQFF
CDR3nt: TGCAGCGTTGGAGCGGCCTACAATGAGCAGTTCTTC
abundance: many
j_gene: TRBJ2-1
v_gene: TRBV29-1
d_gene: NA

CDR3aa: CASSLGQGGTQETQYF
CDR3nt: TGTGCCAGCAGCCTAGGACAGGGGGGAACCCAAGAGACCCAGTACTTC
abundance: few
j_gene: TRBJ2-5
v_gene: TRBV7-8
d_gene: TRBD1

CDR3aa: CASSSTGSGNTIYF
CDR3nt: TGTGCCAGCAGCTCGACAGGGTCCGGAAACACCATATATTTT
abundance: NA
j_gene: TRBJ1-3
v_gene: TRBV12-3/TRBV12-4
d_gene: TRBD1

CDR3aa: CASSSLTGSSYNEQFF
CDR3nt: TGTGCCAGCAGCTCACTAACAGGGAGCTCCTACAATGAGCAGTTCTTC
abundance: few
j_gene: TRBJ2-1
v_gene: TRBV7-9
d_gene: NA

CDR3aa: CASMVRGDSPLHF
CDR3nt: TGTGCCAGCATGGTCAGGGGTGATTCACCCCTCCACTTT
abundance: NA
j_gene: TRBJ1-6
v_gene: TRBV6-1
d_gene: NA

CDR3aa: CASSFLSEETQYF
CDR3nt: TGCGCCAGCAGCTTTTTGTCCGAAGAGACCCAGTACTTC
abundance: few
j_gene: TRBJ2-5
v_gene: TRBV5-1
d_gene: NA

CDR3aa: CASSRGTSGNQETQYF
CDR3nt: TGCGCCAGCAGCCGTGGTACTAGCGGGAACCAAGAGACCCAGTACTTC
abundance: few
j_gene: TRBJ2-5
v_gene: TRBV5-1
d_gene: TRBD2

CDR3aa: CASRLTGISTDTQYF
CDR3nt: TGTGCCAGTAGACTAACAGGGATCAGCACAGATACGCAGTATTTT
abundance: NA
j_gene: TRBJ2-3
v_gene: TRBV19
d_gene: NA

CDR3aa: CASSETSRGNQPQHF
CDR3nt: TGTGCCAGCAGTGAAACTTCCCGGGGTAATCAGCCCCAGCATTTT
abundance: few
j_gene: TRBJ1-5
v_gene: TRBV2
d_gene: NA

CDR3aa: CASSLASLEGSSYNEQFF
CDR3nt: TGTGCCAGCAGCTTAGCTTCCCTGGAGGGGTCCTCCTACAATGAGCAGTTCTTC
abundance: few
j_gene: TRBJ2-1
v_gene: TRBV7-2
d_gene: NA

CDR3aa: CASLGTGELFF
CDR3nt: TGTGCCAGCCTAGGGACCGGGGAGCTGTTTTTT
abundance: NA
j_gene: TRBJ2-2
v_gene: TRBV28
d_gene: NA

CDR3aa: CATSRDGGLGTDTQYF
CDR3nt: TGTGCCACCAGCAGAGATGGCGGGTTGGGCACAGATACGCAGTATTTT
abundance: many
j_gene: TRBJ2-3
v_gene: TRBV15
d_gene: NA

CDR3aa: CASSQGGTRIHEQFF
CDR3nt: TGTGCCAGCAGCCAAGGGGGGACTAGAATCCATGAGCAGTTCTTC
abundance: NA
j_gene: TRBJ2-1
v_gene: TRBV4-2
d_gene: TRBD2

CDR3aa: CASSPPGSRHRDTQYF
CDR3nt: TGTGCCAGCAGCCCCCCGGGCTCGAGACACCGTGATACGCAGTATTTT
abundance: NA
j_gene: TRBJ2-3
v_gene: TRBV7-8
d_gene: NA

CDR3aa: CASSLPGTQETQYF
CDR3nt: TGTGCCAGCAGTTTACCGGGGACGCAGGAGACCCAGTACTTC
abundance: many
j_gene: TRBJ2-5
v_gene: TRBV12-3/TRBV12-4
d_gene: NA

CDR3aa: CASGRQGRYGYTF
CDR3nt: TGTGCCAGCGGAAGACAGGGTCGATATGGCTACACCTTC
abundance: NA
j_gene: TRBJ1-2
v_gene: TRBV12-3/TRBV12-4
d_gene: TRBD1

CDR3aa: CASSQAASSPAGANVLTF
CDR3nt: TGTGCCAGCAGCCAAGCGGCATCCTCTCCGGCCGGGGCCAACGTCCTGACTTTC
abundance: few
j_gene: TRBJ2-6
v_gene: TRBV14
d_gene: NA

CDR3aa: CASSPWASGSVEQFF
CDR3nt: TGCGCCAGCAGCCCGTGGGCTAGCGGGAGTGTTGAGCAGTTCTTC
abundance: few
j_gene: TRBJ2-1
v_gene: TRBV5-1
d_gene: TRBD2

CDR3aa: CASRLDSGHPNQPQHF
CDR3nt: TGTGCCAGTAGGCTGGACTCGGGACACCCGAATCAGCCCCAGCATTTT
abundance: few
j_gene: TRBJ1-5
v_gene: TRBV19
d_gene: NA

CDR3aa: CASSFSAQPDYEQYF
CDR3nt: TGCGCCAGCAGCTTTAGCGCCCAGCCAGACTACGAGCAGTACTTC
abundance: NA
j_gene: TRBJ2-7
v_gene: TRBV5-1
d_gene: NA

CDR3aa: CASSKNSGGDNEQFF
CDR3nt: TGTGCCAGCAGTAAAAATAGCGGGGGAGACAATGAGCAGTTCTTC
abundance: few
j_gene: TRBJ2-1
v_gene: TRBV2
d_gene: TRBD2

CDR3aa: CASSSYSSIQGYTF
CDR3nt: TGTGCCAGCAGCTCGTACTCGAGTATCCAGGGCTACACCTTC
abundance: NA
j_gene: TRBJ1-2
v_gene: TRBV7-9
d_gene: NA

CDR3aa: CASSFGGGKAGGPYNEQFF
CDR3nt: TGTGCCAGCAGCTTCGGAGGGGGCAAAGCGGGAGGGCCCTACAATGAGCAGTTCTTC
abundance: many
j_gene: TRBJ2-1
v_gene: TRBV5-4
d_gene: TRBD2

CDR3aa: CASRPQGGGAYEQYF
CDR3nt: TGTGCCAGCAGGCCCCAGGGAGGGGGGGCCTACGAGCAGTACTTC
abundance: NA
j_gene: TRBJ2-7
v_gene: TRBV7-9
d_gene: NA

CDR3aa: CASRQGYLTTTDGYTF
CDR3nt: TGTGCCAGCCGCCAGGGGTACCTGACCACGACGGATGGCTACACCTTC
abundance: many
j_gene: TRBJ1-2
v_gene: TRBV28
d_gene: NA

CDR3aa: CASSPPNREGYGYTF
CDR3nt: TGTGCCAGCAGTCCCCCAAACAGGGAGGGGTATGGCTACACCTTC
abundance: many
j_gene: TRBJ1-2
v_gene: TRBV28
d_gene: NA

CDR3aa: CASRVFQATEAFF
CDR3nt: TGTGCCAGCAGAGTTTTCCAGGCCACTGAAGCTTTCTTT
abundance: NA
j_gene: TRBJ1-1
v_gene: TRBV2
d_gene: NA

CDR3aa: CSVEGGGPSREQYF
CDR3nt: TGCAGCGTTGAAGGTGGAGGCCCCTCCAGAGAGCAGTACTTC
abundance: few
j_gene: TRBJ2-7
v_gene: TRBV29-1
d_gene: NA

CDR3aa: CASGHPGGDRPNTGELFF
CDR3nt: TGTGCCAGCGGCCATCCAGGTGGGGACCGCCCAAACACCGGGGAGCTGTTTTTT
abundance: NA
j_gene: TRBJ2-2
v_gene: TRBV7-9
d_gene: NA